This T cell receptor (beta chain) was recovered during a study of T cell changes during pregnancy in multiple sclerosis. With V trimmed by 3 bases and J by 3 bases, 2 bases remained unmatched. CDR1 and CDR2 from the germline V gene are LNHDA and SQIVND (reference sequence). CDR3 size: 14 residues. Using immunoSEQ multiplex PCR, the repertoire was profiled, and TCRdb retains in-frame clones only, with some absent. Found here are fewer than 60,000 clones, about nine tenths of them singletons; the top ten hold roughly 10%. The sequence came from a female donor with multiple sclerosis, enrolled in a pregnancy study. The chain links TRBV19 to TRBJ2-7; 10 bases map to TRBD2. Material: CD8+ T cells from peripheral blood mononuclear cells, obtained after pregnancy. The CDR3 loop is CASSITSGVYEQYF. Written as DNA, the CDR3 is TGTGCCAGTAGTATTACTAGCGGGGTCTACGAGCAGTACTTC. The full variable domain, in which reference TRBV19 and TRBJ2-7 provide the parts outside the CDR3, is DGGITQSPKYLFRKEGQNVTLSCEQNLNHDAMYWYRQDPGQGLRLIYYSQIVNDFQKGDIAEGYSVSREKKESFPLTVTSAQKNPTAFYLCASSITSGVYEQYFGPGTRLTVT.